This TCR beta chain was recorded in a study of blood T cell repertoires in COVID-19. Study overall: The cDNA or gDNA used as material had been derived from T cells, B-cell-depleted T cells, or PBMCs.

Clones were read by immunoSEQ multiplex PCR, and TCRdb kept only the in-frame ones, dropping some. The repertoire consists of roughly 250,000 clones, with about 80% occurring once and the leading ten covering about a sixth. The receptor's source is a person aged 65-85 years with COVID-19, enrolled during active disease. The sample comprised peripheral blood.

CDR3 sequence reads: CASSLSVEGKKPLHF. Written as DNA, the CDR3 is TGTGCCAGCAGTTTATCGGTGGAGGGGAAAAAACCCCTCCACTTT. The chain couples TRBV28 to TRBJ1-6; TRBD1 is a possible D gene (5 bases). The ends were cut back, 1 base at V and 12 bases at J, with 16 bases in the middle. From germline, CDR1 is MDHEN and CDR2 SYDVKM. The CDR3 is made up of 15 amino acids.